This T cell receptor beta chain emerged from a study of blood T cell repertoires in COVID-19. Those enrolled, adults aged about 18 to 95 years, came from roughly 23 US areas. Assignments of participants to cohorts depended upon their own reported clinical history. How the authors handled the data: Researchers report that nucleated cell counts were estimated from reference gene primer amplification. Data came from immunoSEQ multiplex PCR; TCRdb stores just in-frame clones and leaves some out. The V and J calls and clone size come from that table; D and trimming were worked out from the DNA. The sample includes hundreds of thousands of clones, around 90% of them seen just once. The ends were cut back, 3 bases at V and 2 bases at J, with 8 bases in the middle. CDR1 SGHAT and CDR2 FQNNGV come from the germline V gene. The CDR3 is 13 residues long.

The chain carries TRBV11-2 and TRBJ2-7, with a possible D match to TRBD2 (5 bases). This TCR derives from a middle-aged woman with acute COVID-19. Sequencing input: PBMCs or T cells enriched from blood (not recorded which). For the CDR3, the DNA is TGTGCCAGCAGCTTGCTAGCCCCCTACGAGCAGTACTTC. The encoded protein is CASSLLAPYEQYF.